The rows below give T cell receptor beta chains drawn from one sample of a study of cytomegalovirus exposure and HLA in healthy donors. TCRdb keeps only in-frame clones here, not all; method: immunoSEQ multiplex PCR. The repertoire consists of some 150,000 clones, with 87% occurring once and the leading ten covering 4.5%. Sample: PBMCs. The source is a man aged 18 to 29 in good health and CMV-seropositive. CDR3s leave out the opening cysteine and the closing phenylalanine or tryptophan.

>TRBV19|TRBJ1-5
ASIDRGRGQPQH
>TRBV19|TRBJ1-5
ASSPAGQGKSQPQH
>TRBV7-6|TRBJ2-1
ASSRVPNEQF
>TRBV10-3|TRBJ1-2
AISESMGPGVSNYGYT
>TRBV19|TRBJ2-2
ASRTPGTGAGELF
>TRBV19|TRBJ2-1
ASGGLRYNEQF
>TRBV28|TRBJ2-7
ASTDRDHEQY
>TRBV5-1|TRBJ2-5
ASSHPRGQETQY
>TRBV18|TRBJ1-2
ASSEGTEYGYT
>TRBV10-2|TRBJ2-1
ASISAGGPYEQF
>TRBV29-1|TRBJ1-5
SAQTGGSNQPQH